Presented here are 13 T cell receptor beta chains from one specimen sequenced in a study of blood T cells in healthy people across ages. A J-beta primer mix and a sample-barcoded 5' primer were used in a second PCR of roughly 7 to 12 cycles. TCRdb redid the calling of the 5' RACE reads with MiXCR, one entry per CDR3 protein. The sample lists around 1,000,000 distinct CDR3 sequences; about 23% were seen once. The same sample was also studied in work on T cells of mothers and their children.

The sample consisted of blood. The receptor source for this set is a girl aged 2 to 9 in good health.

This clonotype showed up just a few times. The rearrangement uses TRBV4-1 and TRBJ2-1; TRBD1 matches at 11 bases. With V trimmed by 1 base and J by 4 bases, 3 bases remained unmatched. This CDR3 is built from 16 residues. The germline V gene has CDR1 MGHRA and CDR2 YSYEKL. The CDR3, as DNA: TGCGCCAGCAGCCAAGTTTGGGACAGGGGGTACAATGAGCAGTTCTTC. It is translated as CASSQVWDRGYNEQFF.

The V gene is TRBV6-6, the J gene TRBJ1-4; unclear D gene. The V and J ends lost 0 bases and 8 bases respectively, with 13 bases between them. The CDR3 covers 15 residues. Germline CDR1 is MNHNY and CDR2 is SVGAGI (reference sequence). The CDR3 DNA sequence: TGTGCCAGCAGTTACTCAAGGCAGGTCGGGGAAAAACTGTTTTTT. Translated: CASSYSRQVGEKLFF.

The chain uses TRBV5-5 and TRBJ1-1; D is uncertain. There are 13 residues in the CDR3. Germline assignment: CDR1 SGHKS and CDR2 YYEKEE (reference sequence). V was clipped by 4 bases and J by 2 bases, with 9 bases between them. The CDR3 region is CASSMAVNTEAFF. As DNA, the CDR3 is TGTGCCAGCAGCATGGCGGTTAACACTGAAGCTTTCTTT.

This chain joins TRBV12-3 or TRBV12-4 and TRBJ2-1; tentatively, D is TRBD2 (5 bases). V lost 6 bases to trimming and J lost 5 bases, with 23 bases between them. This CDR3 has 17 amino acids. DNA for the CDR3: TGTGCCAGCAGCTCCCGACCCACTAGTTGGGGTAACAATGAGCAGTTCTTC. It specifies CASSSRPTSWGNNEQFF.

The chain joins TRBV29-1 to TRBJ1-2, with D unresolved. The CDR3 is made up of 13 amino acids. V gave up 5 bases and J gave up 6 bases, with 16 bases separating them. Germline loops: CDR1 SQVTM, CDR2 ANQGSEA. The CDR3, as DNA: TGCAGCGTTTTTTTTCCCGGTGCCGATGGCTACACCTTC. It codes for CSVFFPGADGYTF.

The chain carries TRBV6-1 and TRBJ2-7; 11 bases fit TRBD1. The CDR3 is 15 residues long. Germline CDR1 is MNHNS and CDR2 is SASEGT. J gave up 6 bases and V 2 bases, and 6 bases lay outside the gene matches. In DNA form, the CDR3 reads TGTGCCAGCAGTGAACGAAGGACAGGGGGCGGCGAGCAGTACTTC. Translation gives CASSERRTGGGEQYF.

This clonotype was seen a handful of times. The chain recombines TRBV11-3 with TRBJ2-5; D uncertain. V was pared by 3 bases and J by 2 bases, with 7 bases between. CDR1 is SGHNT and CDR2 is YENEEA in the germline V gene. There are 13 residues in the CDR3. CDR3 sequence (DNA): TGTGCCAGCAGCTTTCACACACAAGAGACCCAGTACTTC. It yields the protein CASSFHTQETQYF.

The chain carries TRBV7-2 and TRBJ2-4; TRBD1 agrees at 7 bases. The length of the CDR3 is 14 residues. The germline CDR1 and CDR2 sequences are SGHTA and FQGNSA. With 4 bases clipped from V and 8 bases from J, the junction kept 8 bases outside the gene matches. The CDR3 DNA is TGTGCCAGCAGCTCCTGGGACAGCTCGGACATTCAGTACTTC. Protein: CASSSWDSSDIQYF.

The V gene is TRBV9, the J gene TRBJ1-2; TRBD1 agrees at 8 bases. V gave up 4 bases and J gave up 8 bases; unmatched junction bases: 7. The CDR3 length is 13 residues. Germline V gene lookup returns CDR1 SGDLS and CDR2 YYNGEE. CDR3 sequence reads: CASSSLDRDGYTF. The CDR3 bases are TGTGCCAGCAGCTCCCTGGACAGGGACGGCTACACCTTC.

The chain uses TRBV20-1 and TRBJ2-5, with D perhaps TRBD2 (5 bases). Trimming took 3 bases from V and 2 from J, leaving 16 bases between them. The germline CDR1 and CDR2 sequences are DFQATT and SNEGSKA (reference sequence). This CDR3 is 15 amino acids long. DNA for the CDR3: TGCAGTGCTAGGAGGGCGGCCTACCCTCAAGAGACCCAGTACTTC. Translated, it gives CSARRAAYPQETQYF.

The CDR3 loop is CSVVTGARTEAFF. The CDR3 coding sequence is TGCAGCGTTGTTACAGGGGCGAGGACTGAAGCTTTCTTT. The V and J genes are TRBV29-1 and TRBJ1-1; 7 nucleotides line up with TRBD1. The germline V gene has CDR1 SQVTM and CDR2 ANQGSEA. V was clipped by 4 bases and J by 5 bases; unmatched bases: 7. This CDR3 is 13 amino acids long. Using reference TRBV29-1 and TRBJ1-1 for the parts outside the CDR3, the full variable domain is SAVISQKPSRDICQRGTSLTIQCQVDSQVTMMFWYRQQPGQSLTLIATANQGSEATYESGFVIDKFPISRPNLTFSTLTVSNMSPEDSSIYLCSVVTGARTEAFFGQGTRLTVV.

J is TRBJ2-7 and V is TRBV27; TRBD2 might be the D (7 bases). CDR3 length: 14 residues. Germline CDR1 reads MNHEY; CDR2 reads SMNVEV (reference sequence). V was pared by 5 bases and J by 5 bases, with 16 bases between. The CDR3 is CASSPVGGPNEQYF. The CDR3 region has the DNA TGTGCCAGCAGTCCCGTGGGGGGGCCCAACGAGCAGTACTTC.

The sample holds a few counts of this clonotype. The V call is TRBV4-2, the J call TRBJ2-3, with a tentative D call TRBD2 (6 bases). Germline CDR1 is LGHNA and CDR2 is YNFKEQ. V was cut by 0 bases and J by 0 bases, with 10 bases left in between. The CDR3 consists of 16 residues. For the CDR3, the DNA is TGTGCCAGCAGCCAAGAACCGGGGAGGAGCACAGATACGCAGTATTTT. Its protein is CASSQEPGRSTDTQYF.